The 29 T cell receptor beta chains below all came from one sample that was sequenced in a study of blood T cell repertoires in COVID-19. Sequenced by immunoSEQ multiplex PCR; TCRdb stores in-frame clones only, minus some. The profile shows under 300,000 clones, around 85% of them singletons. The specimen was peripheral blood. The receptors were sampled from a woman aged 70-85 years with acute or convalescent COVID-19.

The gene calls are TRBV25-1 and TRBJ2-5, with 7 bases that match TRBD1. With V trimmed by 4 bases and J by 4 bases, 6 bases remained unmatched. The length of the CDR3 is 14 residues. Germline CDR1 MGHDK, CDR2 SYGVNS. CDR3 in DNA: TGTGCCAGCAGTGGGTATAGGGGGCTAGAGACCCAGTACTTC. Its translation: CASSGYRGLETQYF.

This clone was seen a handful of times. The CDR3, as DNA: TGTGCCAGCAGTCCGACCACAGGGCGTAGTGGCTACACCTTC. Translation: CASSPTTGRSGYTF. V usage is TRBV2 and J usage is TRBJ1-2; TRBD1 might be the D (6 bases). The germline gives CDR1 SNHLY, CDR2 FYNNEI. Trimming stripped 5 bases from V and 7 bases from J, with 17 bases between. This CDR3 comprises 14 residues.

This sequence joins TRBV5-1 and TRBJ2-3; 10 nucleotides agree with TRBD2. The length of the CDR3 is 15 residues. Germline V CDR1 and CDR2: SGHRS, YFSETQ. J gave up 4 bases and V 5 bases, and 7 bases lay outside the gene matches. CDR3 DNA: TGCGCCAGCAGGGCCCAGCGGGGGGGCCCAGATACGCAGTATTTT. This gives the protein CASRAQRGGPDTQYF.

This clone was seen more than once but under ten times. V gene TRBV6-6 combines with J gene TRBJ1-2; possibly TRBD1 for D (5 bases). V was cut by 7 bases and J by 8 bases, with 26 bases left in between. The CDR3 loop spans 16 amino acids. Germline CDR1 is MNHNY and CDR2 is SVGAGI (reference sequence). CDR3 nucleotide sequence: TGTGCCAGCACCCTGGGGGGAGGACCTCAAGGGAAAGGCTACACCTTC. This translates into CASTLGGGPQGKGYTF.

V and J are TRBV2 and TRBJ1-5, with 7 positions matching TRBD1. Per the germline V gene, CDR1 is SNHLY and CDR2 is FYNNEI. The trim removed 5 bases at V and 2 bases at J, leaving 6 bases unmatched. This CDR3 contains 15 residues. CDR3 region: CASSSTGIGNQPQHF. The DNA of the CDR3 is TGTGCCAGCAGTTCGACAGGGATAGGCAATCAGCCCCAGCATTTT. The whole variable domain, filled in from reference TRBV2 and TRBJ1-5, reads EPEVTQTPSHQVTQMGQEVILRCVPISNHLYFYWYRQILGQKVEFLVSFYNNEISEKSEIFDDQFSVERPDGSNFTLKIRSTKLEDSAMYFCASSSTGIGNQPQHFGDGTRLSIL.

The CDR3: CASSQDMRGELFF. The CDR3 region has the DNA TGTGCCAGCAGCCAAGATATGCGGGGGGAGCTGTTTTTT. The chain uses TRBV4-2 and TRBJ2-2, with D uncertain. This CDR3 comprises 13 residues. V gave up 0 bases and J gave up 8 bases, with 7 bases separating them. Germline V gives CDR1 LGHNA, CDR2 YNFKEQ.

The CDR3 reads CASSPAGGTEAFF. CDR3 in DNA: TGTGCCAGCAGTCCTGCCGGAGGCACTGAAGCTTTCTTT. The V and J genes are TRBV6-5 and TRBJ1-1; D is ambiguous. Between the trimmed V and J ends, which lost 5 bases and 4 bases, there was a span of 11 bases. The germline V gene encodes CDR1 MNHEY and CDR2 SVGAGI. The length of the CDR3 is 13 residues.

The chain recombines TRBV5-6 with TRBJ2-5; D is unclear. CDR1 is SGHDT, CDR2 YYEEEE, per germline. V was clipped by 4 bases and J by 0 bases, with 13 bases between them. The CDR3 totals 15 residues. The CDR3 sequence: CASSRRPAYQETQYF. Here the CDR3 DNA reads TGTGCCAGCAGCCGTCGTCCCGCGTACCAAGAGACCCAGTACTTC. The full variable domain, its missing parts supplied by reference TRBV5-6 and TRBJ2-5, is DAGVTQSPTHLIKTRGQQVTLRCSPKSGHDTVSWYQQALGQGPQFIFQYYEEEERQRGNFPDRFSGHQFPNYSSELNVNALLLGDSALYLCASSRRPAYQETQYFGPGTRLLVL.

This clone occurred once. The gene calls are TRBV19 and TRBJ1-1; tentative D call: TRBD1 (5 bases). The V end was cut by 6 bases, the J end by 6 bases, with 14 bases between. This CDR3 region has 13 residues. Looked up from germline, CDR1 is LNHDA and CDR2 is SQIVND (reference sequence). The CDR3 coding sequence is TGTGCCAGTAGGCCCCCAATGACAGCTGAAGCTTTCTTT. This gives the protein CASRPPMTAEAFF.

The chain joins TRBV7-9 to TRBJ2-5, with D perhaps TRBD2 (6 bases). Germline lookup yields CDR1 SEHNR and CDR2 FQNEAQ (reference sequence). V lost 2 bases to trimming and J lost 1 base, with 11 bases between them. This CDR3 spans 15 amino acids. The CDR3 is CASSLIRRAQETQYF. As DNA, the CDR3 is TGTGCCAGCAGCTTAATTAGGAGGGCCCAAGAGACCCAGTACTTC.

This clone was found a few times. The CDR3 loop is CSVGWGAGEQYF. As DNA, the CDR3 is TGCAGCGTTGGATGGGGCGCGGGGGAGCAGTACTTC. This chain connects TRBV29-1 to TRBJ2-7; maybe TRBD2 (6 bases). The V gene's germline CDR1 is SQVTM and CDR2 ANQGSEA. The CDR3 covers 12 residues. The V end was cut by 4 bases, the J end by 7 bases, with 14 bases between.

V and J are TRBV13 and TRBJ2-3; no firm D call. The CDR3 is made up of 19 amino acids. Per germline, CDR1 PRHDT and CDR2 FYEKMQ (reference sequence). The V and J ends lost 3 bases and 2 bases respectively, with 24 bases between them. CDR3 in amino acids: CASSFARRHQNFYTDTQYF. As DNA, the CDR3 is TGTGCCAGCAGCTTTGCTCGCAGGCACCAAAACTTTTACACAGATACGCAGTATTTT.

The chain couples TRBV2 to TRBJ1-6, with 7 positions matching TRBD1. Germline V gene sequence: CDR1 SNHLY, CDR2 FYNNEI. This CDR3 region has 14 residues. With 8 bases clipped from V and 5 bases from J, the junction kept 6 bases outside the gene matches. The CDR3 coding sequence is TGTGCCAGCTGTGGGACAGTGAATAATTCACCCCTCCACTTT. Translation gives CASCGTVNNSPLHF. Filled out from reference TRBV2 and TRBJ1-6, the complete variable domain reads EPEVTQTPSHQVTQMGQEVILRCVPISNHLYFYWYRQILGQKVEFLVSFYNNEISEKSEIFDDQFSVERPDGSNFTLKIRSTKLEDSAMYFCASCGTVNNSPLHFGNGTRLTVT.

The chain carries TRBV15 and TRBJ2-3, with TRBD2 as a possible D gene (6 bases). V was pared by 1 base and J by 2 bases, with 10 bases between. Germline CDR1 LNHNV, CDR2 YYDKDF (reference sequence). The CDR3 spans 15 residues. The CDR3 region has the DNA TGTGCCACCAGCAGAGCGGGGGAATCCACAGATACGCAGTATTTT. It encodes CATSRAGESTDTQYF.

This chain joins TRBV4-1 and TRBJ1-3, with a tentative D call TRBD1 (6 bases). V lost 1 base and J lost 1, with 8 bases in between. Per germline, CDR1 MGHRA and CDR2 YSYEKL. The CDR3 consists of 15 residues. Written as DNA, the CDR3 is TGCGCCAGCAGCCAAGCGCAGGGGTCTGGAAACACCATATATTTT. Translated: CASSQAQGSGNTIYF.

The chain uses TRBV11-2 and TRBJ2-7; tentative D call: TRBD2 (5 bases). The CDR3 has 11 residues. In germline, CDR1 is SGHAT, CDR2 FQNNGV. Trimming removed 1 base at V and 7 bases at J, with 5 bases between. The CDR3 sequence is CASSLAGEQYF. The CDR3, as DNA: TGTGCCAGCAGCTTAGCGGGGGAGCAGTACTTC.

The DNA of the CDR3 is TGTGCCAGCAGCGAAGGGACAGGGGGGCAGCCCCAGCATTTT. Amino acid sequence: CASSEGTGGQPQHF. The chain couples TRBV9 to TRBJ1-5; 11 positions agree with TRBD1. CDR3 length: 14 amino acids. The germline V gene has CDR1 SGDLS and CDR2 YYNGEE. J lost 7 bases, V lost 3 bases, and 3 bases had no gene match.

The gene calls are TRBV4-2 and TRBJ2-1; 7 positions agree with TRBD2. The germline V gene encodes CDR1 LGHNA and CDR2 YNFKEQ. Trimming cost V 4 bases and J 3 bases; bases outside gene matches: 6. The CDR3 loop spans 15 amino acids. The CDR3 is CASSLPPGGYNEQFF. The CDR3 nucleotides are TGTGCCAGCAGCCTCCCTCCGGGGGGCTACAATGAGCAGTTCTTC.

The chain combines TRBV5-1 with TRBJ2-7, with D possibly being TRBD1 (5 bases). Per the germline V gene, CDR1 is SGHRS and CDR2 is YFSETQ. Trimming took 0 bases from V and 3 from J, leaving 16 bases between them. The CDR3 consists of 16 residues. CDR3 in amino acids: CASSLARAGLGYEQYF. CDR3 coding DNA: TGCGCCAGCAGCTTGGCCCGGGCAGGGTTGGGCTACGAGCAGTACTTC. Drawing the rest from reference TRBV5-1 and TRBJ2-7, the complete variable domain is KAGVTQTPRYLIKTRGQQVTLSCSPISGHRSVSWYQQTPGQGLQFLFEYFSETQRNKGNFPGRFSGRQFSNSRSEMNVSTLELGDSALYLCASSLARAGLGYEQYFGPGTRLTVT.

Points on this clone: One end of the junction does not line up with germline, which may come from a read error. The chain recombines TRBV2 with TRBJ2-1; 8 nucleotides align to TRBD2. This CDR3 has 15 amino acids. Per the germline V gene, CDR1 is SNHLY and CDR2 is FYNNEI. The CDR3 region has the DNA TGTGCCAGCAGTGCCGGGACTAGGAGGAGCAATGAGCAGCTCTTC. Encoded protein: CASSAGTRRSNEQLF. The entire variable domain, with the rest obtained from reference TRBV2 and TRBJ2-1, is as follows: EPEVTQTPSHQVTQMGQEVILRCVPISNHLYFYWYRQILGQKVEFLVSFYNNEISEKSEIFDDQFSVERPDGSNFTLKIRSTKLEDSAMYFCASSAGTRRSNEQLFGPGTRLTVL.

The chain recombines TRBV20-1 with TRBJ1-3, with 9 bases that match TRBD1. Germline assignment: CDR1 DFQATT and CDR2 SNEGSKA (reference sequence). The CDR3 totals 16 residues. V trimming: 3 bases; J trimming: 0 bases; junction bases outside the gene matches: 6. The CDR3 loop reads CSASGDRAYSGNTIYF. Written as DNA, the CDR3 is TGCAGTGCTAGTGGGGACAGGGCCTACTCTGGAAACACCATATATTTT.

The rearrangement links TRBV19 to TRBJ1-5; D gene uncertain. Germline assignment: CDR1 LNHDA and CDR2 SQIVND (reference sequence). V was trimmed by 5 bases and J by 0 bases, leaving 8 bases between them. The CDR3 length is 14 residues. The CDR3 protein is CASSDPSSNQPQHF. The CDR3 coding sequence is TGTGCCAGTAGTGATCCGAGTAGCAATCAGCCCCAGCATTTT.

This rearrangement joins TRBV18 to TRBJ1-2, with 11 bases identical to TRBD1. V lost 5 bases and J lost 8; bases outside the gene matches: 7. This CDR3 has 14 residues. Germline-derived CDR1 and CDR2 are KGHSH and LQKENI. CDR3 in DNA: TGTGCCAGCTCATCTGGACAGGGGGCAACGGGCTACACCTTC. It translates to CASSSGQGATGYTF.

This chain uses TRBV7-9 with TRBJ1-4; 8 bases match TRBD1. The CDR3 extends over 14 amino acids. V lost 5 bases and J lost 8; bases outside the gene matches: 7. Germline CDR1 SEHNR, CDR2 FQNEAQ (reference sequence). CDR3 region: CASSLRGPGEKLFF. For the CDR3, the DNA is TGTGCCAGCAGCCTCAGGGGGCCGGGGGAAAAACTGTTTTTT.

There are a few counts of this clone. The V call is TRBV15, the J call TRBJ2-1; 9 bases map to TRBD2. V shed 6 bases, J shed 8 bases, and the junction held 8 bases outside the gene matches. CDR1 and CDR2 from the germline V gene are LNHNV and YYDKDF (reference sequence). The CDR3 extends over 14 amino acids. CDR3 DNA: TGTGCCACCAGGACAGCGGGGGGTAAACATGAGCAGTTCTTC. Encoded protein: CATRTAGGKHEQFF.

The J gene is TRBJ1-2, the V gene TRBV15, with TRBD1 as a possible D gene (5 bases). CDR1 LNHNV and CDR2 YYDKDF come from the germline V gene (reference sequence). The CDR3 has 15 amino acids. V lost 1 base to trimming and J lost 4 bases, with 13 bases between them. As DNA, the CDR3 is TGTGCCACCAGCAGAGGACAGTACCCTAGCTATGGCTACACCTTC. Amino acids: CATSRGQYPSYGYTF.

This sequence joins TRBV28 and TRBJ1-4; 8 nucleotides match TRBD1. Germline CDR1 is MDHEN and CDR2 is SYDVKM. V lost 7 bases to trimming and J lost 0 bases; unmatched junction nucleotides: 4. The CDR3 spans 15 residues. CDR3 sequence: CASNDRGPTNEKLFF. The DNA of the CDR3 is TGTGCCAGCAATGACAGGGGCCCAACTAATGAAAAACTGTTTTTT.

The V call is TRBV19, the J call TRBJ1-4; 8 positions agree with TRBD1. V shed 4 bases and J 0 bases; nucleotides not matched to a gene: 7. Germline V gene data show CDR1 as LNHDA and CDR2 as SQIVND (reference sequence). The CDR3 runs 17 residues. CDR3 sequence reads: CASSTDRGWTTNEKLFF. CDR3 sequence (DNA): TGTGCCAGTAGTACCGACAGGGGATGGACAACTAATGAAAAACTGTTTTTT.

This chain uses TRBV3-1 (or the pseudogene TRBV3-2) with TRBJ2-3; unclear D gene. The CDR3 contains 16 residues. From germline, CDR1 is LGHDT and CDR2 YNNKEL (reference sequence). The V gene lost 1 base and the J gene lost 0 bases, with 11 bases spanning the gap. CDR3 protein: CASSQGLRYSTDTQYF. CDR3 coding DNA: TGTGCCAGCAGCCAAGGCCTGAGGTATAGCACAGATACGCAGTATTTT.